This T cell receptor (beta chain) was obtained from a study of cytomegalovirus exposure and HLA in healthy donors. The primer mix had 60 Vbeta and 13 Jbeta primers. Profiling relied on immunoSEQ multiplex PCR, and the TCRdb table lists in-frame clones only, not all of them. The table includes tens of thousands of clones, more than 90% detected once. Study results and caveats: In a later analysis, a genetic analysis reported fewer productive-TCR N-insertions in an Asian-associated ancestry cluster than the cohort average. In presence/absence analyses, roughly uniform sequencing depth across donors was assumed. The study labeled 164 TCR beta chains cytomegalovirus-associated.

The CDR3 contains 15 residues. V dropped 6 bases and J dropped 5; count of bases not matched to a gene: 8. Per the germline V gene, CDR1 is MNHEY and CDR2 is SMNVEV (reference sequence). Comments on this clone: What it binds is unknown.

Donors were ostensibly healthy at sampling, although undocumented immune exposures were probable. Sequenced: PBMCs. The clonotype comes from a young woman in good health and CMV-seronegative. The chain recombines TRBV27 with TRBJ2-3; 10 nucleotides align to TRBD2. The CDR3: CASRPRAGGLDTQYF. CDR3 coding DNA: TGTGCCAGCAGGCCTCGAGCGGGGGGGTTAGATACGCAGTATTTT.